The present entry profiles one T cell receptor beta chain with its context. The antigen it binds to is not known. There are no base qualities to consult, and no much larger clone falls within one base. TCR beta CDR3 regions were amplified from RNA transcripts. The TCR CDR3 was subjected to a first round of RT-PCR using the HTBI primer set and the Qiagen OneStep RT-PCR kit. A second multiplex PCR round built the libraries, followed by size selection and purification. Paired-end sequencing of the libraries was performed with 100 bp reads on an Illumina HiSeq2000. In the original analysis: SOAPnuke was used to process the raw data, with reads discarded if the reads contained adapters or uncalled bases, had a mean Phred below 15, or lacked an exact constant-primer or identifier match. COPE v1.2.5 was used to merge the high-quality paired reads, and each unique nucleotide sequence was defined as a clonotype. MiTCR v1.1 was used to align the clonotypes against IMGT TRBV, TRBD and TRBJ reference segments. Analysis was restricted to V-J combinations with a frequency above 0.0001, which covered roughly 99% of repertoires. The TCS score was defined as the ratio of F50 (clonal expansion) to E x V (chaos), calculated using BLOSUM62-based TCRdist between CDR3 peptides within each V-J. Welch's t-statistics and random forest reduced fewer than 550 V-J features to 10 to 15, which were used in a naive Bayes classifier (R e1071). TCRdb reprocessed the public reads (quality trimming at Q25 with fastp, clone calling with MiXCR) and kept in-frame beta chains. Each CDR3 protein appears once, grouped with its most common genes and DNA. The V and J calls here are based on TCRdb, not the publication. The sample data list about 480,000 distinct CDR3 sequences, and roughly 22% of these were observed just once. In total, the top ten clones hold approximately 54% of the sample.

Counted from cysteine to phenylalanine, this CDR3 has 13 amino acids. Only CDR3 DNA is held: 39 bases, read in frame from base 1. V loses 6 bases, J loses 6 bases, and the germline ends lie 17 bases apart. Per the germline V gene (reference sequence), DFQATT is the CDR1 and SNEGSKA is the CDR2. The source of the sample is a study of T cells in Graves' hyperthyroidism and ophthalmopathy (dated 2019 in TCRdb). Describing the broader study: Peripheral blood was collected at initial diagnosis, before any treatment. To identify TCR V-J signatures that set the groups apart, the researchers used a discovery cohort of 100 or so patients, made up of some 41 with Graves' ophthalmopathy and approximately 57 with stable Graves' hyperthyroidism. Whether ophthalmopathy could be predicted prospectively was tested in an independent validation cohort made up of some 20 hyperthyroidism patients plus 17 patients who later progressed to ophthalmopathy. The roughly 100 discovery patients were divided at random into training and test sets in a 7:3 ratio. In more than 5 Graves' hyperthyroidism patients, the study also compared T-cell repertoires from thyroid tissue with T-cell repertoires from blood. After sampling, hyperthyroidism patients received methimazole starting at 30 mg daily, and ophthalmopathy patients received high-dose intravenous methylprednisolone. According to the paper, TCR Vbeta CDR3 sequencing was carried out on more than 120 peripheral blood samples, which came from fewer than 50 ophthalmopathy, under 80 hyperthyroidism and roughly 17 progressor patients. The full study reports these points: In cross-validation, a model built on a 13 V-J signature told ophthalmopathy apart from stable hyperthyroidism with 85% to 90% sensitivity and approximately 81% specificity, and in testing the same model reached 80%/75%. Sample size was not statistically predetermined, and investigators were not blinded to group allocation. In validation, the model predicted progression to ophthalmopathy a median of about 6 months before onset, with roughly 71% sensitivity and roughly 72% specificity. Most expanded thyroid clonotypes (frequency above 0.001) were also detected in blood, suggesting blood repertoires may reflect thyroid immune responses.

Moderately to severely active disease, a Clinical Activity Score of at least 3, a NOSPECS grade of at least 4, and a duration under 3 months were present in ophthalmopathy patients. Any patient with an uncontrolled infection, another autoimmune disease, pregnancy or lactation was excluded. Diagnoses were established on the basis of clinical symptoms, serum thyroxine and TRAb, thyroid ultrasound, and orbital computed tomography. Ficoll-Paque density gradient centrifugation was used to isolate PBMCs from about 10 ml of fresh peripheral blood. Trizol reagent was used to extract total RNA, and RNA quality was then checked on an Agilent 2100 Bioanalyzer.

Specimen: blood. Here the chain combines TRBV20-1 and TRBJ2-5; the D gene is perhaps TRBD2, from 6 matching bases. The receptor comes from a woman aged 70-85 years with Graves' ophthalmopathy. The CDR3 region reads CSAPIAAEKTQYF. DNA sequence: TGCAGTGCCCCGATAGCGGCAGAAAAGACCCAGTACTTC.